This T cell receptor (beta chain) was sequenced during a study of shared clonotypes between healthy human individuals. CDR3 size: 13 residues. Germline CDR1 is MNHNY and CDR2 is SVGAGI (reference sequence). V lost 8 bases and J lost 4, with 14 bases in between. Assay used: immunoSEQ multiplex PCR; TCRdb lists only in-frame clones, some missing. Of over 850,000 clones in the sample, roughly 74% were seen once. This receptor was identified in a man aged 18 to 30 in good health. Some clones in this sample may be carry-over from other donors' samples. The rearrangement uses TRBV6-6 and TRBJ2-5; tentatively, D is TRBD2 (6 bases). Sample: memory CD4+ T cells from PBMCs. Subset here: CD45RA-negative fraction. The CDR3 sequence: CASLRDSLETQYF. DNA for the CDR3: TGTGCCAGCCTCCGGGACTCATTAGAGACCCAGTACTTC.